This is a list of T cell receptor beta chains from one sample in a study of CXCR4 blockade with PD-1 therapy in pancreatic cancer. The assay was immunoSEQ multiplex PCR, and TCRdb's table has in-frame clones only and misses some. The data hold around 4,800 clones, with around 59% observed a single time. Material: tumor tissue. The receptors derive from a human donor with pancreatic ductal adenocarcinoma. Both conserved end residues are part of each CDR3. Each record gives: clone size, D gene, J gene, V gene, CDR3 protein, CDR3 DNA. The D gene is left open where the match is weak. Clone size is not always given. Where it is, it says once, few, many or a class for expanded clones.

size: NA; D: NA; J: TRBJ1-5; V: TRBV23-1; CDR3: CASSQSNPHRDIRNQPQHF; DNA: TGCGCCAGCAGTCAATCAAACCCCCACCGGGACATCCGGAATCAGCCCCAACATTTT
size: NA; D: TRBD1; J: TRBJ1-1; V: TRBV11-3; CDR3: CASSLLGQQNTEAFF; DNA: TGTGCCAGCAGCCTGTTGGGACAGCAGAACACTGAAGCTTTCTTT
size: NA; D: NA; J: TRBJ2-1; V: TRBV29-1; CDR3: CSLRTELANEQFF; DNA: TGCAGTCTAAGGACCGAGCTGGCCAATGAGCAGTTCTTC
size: NA; D: NA; J: TRBJ1-2; V: TRBV18; CDR3: CASSPKRIYGYTF; DNA: TGTGCCAGCTCACCGAAACGGATCTATGGCTACACCTTC
size: medium-sized; D: NA; J: TRBJ2-7; V: TRBV11-3; CDR3: CASSRSLDSSYDAYF; DNA: TGTGCCAGCAGCCGAAGCCTTGACAGCTCCTACGATGCGTACTTC
size: NA; D: TRBD1; J: TRBJ1-4; V: TRBV18; CDR3: CASSPLAGTANEKLFF; DNA: TGTGCCAGCTCACCCCTAGCCGGGACAGCGAATGAAAAACTGTTTTTT
size: NA; D: NA; J: TRBJ1-4; V: TRBV11-3; CDR3: CASSLRGGVANEKLFF; DNA: TGTGCCAGCAGCTTAAGGGGGGGCGTAGCTAATGAAAAACTGTTTTTT
size: NA; D: NA; J: TRBJ2-6; V: TRBV28; CDR3: CASSFGGSGANVLTF; DNA: TGTGCCAGCAGTTTCGGGGGCTCTGGGGCCAACGTCCTGACTTTC
size: NA; D: NA; J: TRBJ1-4; V: TRBV18; CDR3: CATQRDRPNEKLFF; DNA: TGTGCCACCCAACGAGACAGGCCTAATGAAAAACTGTTTTTT
size: NA; D: NA; J: TRBJ2-2; V: TRBV19; CDR3: CASRPSGTDTGELFF; DNA: TGTGCCAGTAGGCCATCCGGGACGGACACCGGGGAGTTGTTTTTT
size: few; D: TRBD2; J: TRBJ2-3; V: TRBV4-1; CDR3: CASSQAAGGQADTQYF; DNA: TGCGCCAGCAGCCAAGCAGCGGGGGGGCAGGCTGATACGCAGTATTTT
size: NA; D: TRBD1; J: TRBJ1-3; V: TRBV18; CDR3: CASSPPGQGRNTIYF; DNA: TGTGCCAGCTCACCACCGGGACAGGGGAGAAACACCATATATTTT
size: few; D: NA; J: TRBJ2-5; V: TRBV11-3; CDR3: CASSRRTGISETQYF; DNA: TGTGCCAGCAGCCGACGGACGGGGATTTCAGAGACCCAGTACTTC
size: NA; D: NA; J: TRBJ1-5; V: TRBV25-1; CDR3: CASSEHNQPQHF; DNA: TGTGCCAGCAGTGAGCACAATCAGCCCCAGCATTTT
size: NA; D: NA; J: TRBJ2-7; V: TRBV30; CDR3: CAWSVHGYEQYF; DNA: TGTGCCTGGAGTGTACACGGTTACGAGCAGTACTTC
size: few; D: NA; J: TRBJ2-3; V: TRBV7-5; CDR3: CASSLATLGGSDTQYF; DNA: TGTGCCAGCAGCTTAGCGACGCTGGGGGGCTCGGATACGCAGTATTTT
size: NA; D: NA; J: TRBJ2-7; V: TRBV27; CDR3: CASSLRARGYEQYF; DNA: TGTGCCAGCAGTTTGAGGGCTAGGGGGTACGAGCAGTACTTC
size: once; D: NA; J: TRBJ1-2; V: TRBV29-1; CDR3: CSVEDREYGYTF; DNA: TGCAGCGTTGAAGACAGGGAGTATGGCTACACCTTC
size: NA; D: NA; J: TRBJ1-5; V: TRBV18; CDR3: CASSPQGGLRNQPQHF; DNA: TGTGCCAGCTCACCACAGGGAGGACTTCGCAATCAGCCCCAGCATTTT
size: NA; D: TRBD1; J: TRBJ1-2; V: TRBV6-7; CDR3: CAIRPGQGAGYTF; DNA: TGTGCCATCAGACCGGGACAGGGGGCTGGCTACACCTTC
size: NA; D: NA; J: TRBJ2-7; V: TRBV18; CDR3: CASSKGGYEQYF; DNA: TGTGCCAGCTCTAAAGGGGGCTACGAGCAGTACTTC
size: once; D: NA; J: TRBJ2-2; V: TRBV28; CDR3: CASSRGLNTGELFF; DNA: TGTGCCAGCAGTCGGGGCCTGAACACCGGGGAGCTGTTTTTT
size: once; D: NA; J: TRBJ2-7; V: TRBV9; CDR3: CASSEAGGPYEQYF; DNA: TGTGCCAGCAGCGAGGCAGGTGGACCCTACGAGCAGTACTTC
size: NA; D: NA; J: TRBJ1-2; V: TRBV19; CDR3: CASSPSAGTYYGYTF; DNA: TGTGCCAGTAGTCCGTCAGCCGGGACTTACTATGGCTACACCTTC
size: medium-sized; D: NA; J: TRBJ1-1; V: TRBV9; CDR3: CASSVGQGNTEAFF; DNA: TGTGCCAGCAGCGTAGGGCAGGGAAACACTGAAGCTTTCTTT
size: NA; D: NA; J: TRBJ1-4; V: TRBV15; CDR3: CATSKGWDNQNEKLFF; DNA: TGTGCCACCAGCAAGGGGTGGGACAACCAAAATGAAAAACTGTTTTTT
size: NA; D: NA; J: TRBJ2-1; V: TRBV29-1; CDR3: CSVGFGASYNEQFF; DNA: TGCAGCGTTGGGTTCGGGGCCAGCTACAATGAGCAGTTCTTC
size: NA; D: TRBD2; J: TRBJ2-7; V: TRBV10-3; CDR3: CASSGGHRGRYEQYF; DNA: TGTGCCAGTAGCGGGGGGCACAGGGGGAGGTACGAGCAGTACTTC
size: NA; D: NA; J: TRBJ2-6; V: TRBV1; CDR3: CASSQEWNSGANVLTF; DNA: TGCGCCAGCAGCCAAGAGTGGAACTCTGGGGCCAACGTCCTGACTTTC
size: NA; D: NA; J: TRBJ2-2; V: TRBV11-1; CDR3: CASSLDLATGELFF; DNA: TGTGCCAGCAGCTTAGATCTTGCCACCGGGGAGCTGTTTTTT
size: NA; D: NA; J: TRBJ2-7; V: TRBV5-1; CDR3: CASSLAGASYEQYF; DNA: TGCGCCAGCAGCTTGGCGGGGGCCTCCTACGAGCAGTACTTC
size: few; D: TRBD2; J: TRBJ2-7; V: TRBV6-1; CDR3: CASSEEPSGIYEQYF; DNA: TGTGCCAGCAGTGAAGAGCCTAGCGGGATCTACGAGCAGTACTTC
size: NA; D: NA; J: TRBJ2-1; V: TRBV25-1; CDR3: CASREGARGEQFF; DNA: TGTGCCAGCAGGGAGGGGGCCAGGGGTGAGCAGTTCTTC
size: NA; D: TRBD1; J: TRBJ2-7; V: TRBV6-8; CDR3: CASNRDSTSYEQYF; DNA: TGTGCCAGCAATCGGGACAGCACCTCCTACGAGCAGTACTTC
size: NA; D: NA; J: TRBJ1-6; V: TRBV9; CDR3: CASSLGQFNSPLHF; DNA: TGTGCCAGCAGCCTAGGACAGTTTAATTCACCCCTCCACTTT
size: NA; D: NA; J: TRBJ1-1; V: TRBV28; CDR3: CACCASTPPNTEAFF; DNA: TGTGCCTGCTGTGCCAGTACCCCACCTAACACTGAAGCTTTCTTT
size: NA; D: NA; J: TRBJ2-7; V: TRBV19; CDR3: CASSIDLGASTYEQYF; DNA: TGTGCCAGTAGTATAGATCTTGGCGCCAGCACCTACGAGCAGTACTTC
size: NA; D: NA; J: TRBJ2-7; V: TRBV9; CDR3: CASSVGREGSYEQYF; DNA: TGTGCCAGCAGCGTAGGTAGGGAAGGATCCTACGAGCAGTACTTC
size: few; D: TRBD1; J: TRBJ2-7; V: TRBV10-3; CDR3: CAIRPGTGFGEQYF; DNA: TGTGCCATAAGACCCGGGACAGGGTTTGGCGAGCAGTACTTC
size: medium-sized; D: NA; J: TRBJ2-7; V: TRBV1; CDR3: CASSQDYGGYEQYF; DNA: TGCGCCAGCAGCCAAGATTACGGGGGCTACGAGCAGTACTTC
size: NA; D: NA; J: TRBJ1-1; V: TRBV29-1; CDR3: CSVDYMNTEAFF; DNA: TGCAGCGTTGACTACATGAACACTGAAGCTTTCTTT
size: NA; D: TRBD1; J: TRBJ1-2; V: TRBV29-1; CDR3: CSVEEPGGRGYTF; DNA: TGCAGCGTTGAAGAGCCAGGGGGTAGGGGCTACACCTTC
size: few; D: NA; J: TRBJ2-4; V: TRBV6-8; CDR3: CASSYSTGLAKNIQYF; DNA: TGTGCCAGCAGTTACTCGACGGGACTAGCCAAAAACATTCAGTACTTC
size: NA; D: TRBD1; J: TRBJ1-1; V: TRBV29-1; CDR3: CSVVGQLNTEAFF; DNA: TGCAGCGTTGTGGGACAGCTGAACACTGAAGCTTTCTTT
size: large; D: TRBD1; J: TRBJ2-3; V: TRBV11-3; CDR3: CASSSRGTRTDTQYF; DNA: TGTGCCAGCAGCTCCAGGGGGACGCGAACAGATACGCAGTATTTT
size: NA; D: NA; J: TRBJ1-3; V: TRBV5-1; CDR3: CASRRDASGNTIYF; DNA: TGCGCCAGCCGAAGGGACGCCTCTGGAAACACCATATATTTT